This T cell receptor beta chain was captured by sequencing in a study of identical twins. TCRdb processed the 5' RACE reads anew with MiXCR; each CDR3 protein has one entry. The table includes under 800,000 distinct CDR3 sequences, about 20% detected once. The data were also submitted as part of a second study, on T cells expressing NK-cell markers. That paper notes: In several experiments, an anti-gamma-delta TCR antibody restricted sorting to alpha-beta TCR T cells.

This TCR derives from a woman younger than 35 in good health. The sample consisted of PBMCs.

For the CDR3, the DNA is TGTGCCAGCAGCTTAGTGGGGTCGCGGGAGTTCTTC. Amino acid sequence: CASSLVGSREFF. The chain couples TRBV11-1 to TRBJ2-1, with D tentatively TRBD2 (5 bases). CDR1 is SGHAT, CDR2 FQDESV, per germline (reference sequence). The CDR3 runs 12 residues. Trimming removed 1 base from V and 14 bases from J, with 12 bases in between.